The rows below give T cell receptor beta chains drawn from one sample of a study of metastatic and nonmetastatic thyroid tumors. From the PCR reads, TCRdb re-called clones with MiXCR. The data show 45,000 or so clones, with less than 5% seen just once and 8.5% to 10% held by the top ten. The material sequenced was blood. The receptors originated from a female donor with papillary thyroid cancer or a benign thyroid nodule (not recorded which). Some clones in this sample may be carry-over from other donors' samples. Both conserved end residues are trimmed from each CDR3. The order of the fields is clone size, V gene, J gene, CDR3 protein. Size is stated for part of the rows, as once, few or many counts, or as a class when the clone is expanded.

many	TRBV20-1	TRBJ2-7	SAPTSGRMIGYEQY
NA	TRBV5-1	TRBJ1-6	ASSLGNNSPLH
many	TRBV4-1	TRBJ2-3	ASSQDSAGVSDTQY
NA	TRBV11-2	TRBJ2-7	ASRPGLAGLEHY
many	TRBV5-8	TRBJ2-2	ASSLGPTGELF
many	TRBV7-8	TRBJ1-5	ASSPGDSNQPQH
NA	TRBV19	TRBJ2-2	ASSPNGTGGTGELF
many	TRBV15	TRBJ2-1	ATSRDPWASGRYEQF
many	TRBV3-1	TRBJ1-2	ASSLQGDLYGYT
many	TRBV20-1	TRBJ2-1	SASEGRPWEQF
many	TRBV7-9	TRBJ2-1	ASSGWDRADEQF
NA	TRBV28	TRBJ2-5	ASSPRLAVLQETQY
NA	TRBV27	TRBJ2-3	ASSTEYTQY
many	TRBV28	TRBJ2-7	ASSKGHEYEQY
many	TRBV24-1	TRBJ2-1	ATSEPRGYNEQF
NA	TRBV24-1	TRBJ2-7	ATSDSSPTGTYEQY
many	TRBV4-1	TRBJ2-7	ASSQVDLATVYEQY
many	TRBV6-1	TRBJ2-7	ASILAARYEQY
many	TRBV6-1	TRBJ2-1	ASSEGTVNEQF
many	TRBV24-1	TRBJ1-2	ATSDWDRDFGYT
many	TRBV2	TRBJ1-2	ASSESYGYT
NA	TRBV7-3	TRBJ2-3	ASSLGFVGDTQY
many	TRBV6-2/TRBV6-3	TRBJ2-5	ASRSGTSGIQETQY
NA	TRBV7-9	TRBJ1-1	TRAPWARNTNTEAF
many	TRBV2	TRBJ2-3	ASSELVAGLYTQY
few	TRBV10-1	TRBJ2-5	ASSEGGAQETQY
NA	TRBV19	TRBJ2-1	ASRQGLAGGGEQF